These T cell receptor beta chains were read from a single sample in a study of blood T cell repertoires in COVID-19. This table comes from immunoSEQ multiplex PCR, and its TCRdb copy is limited to in-frame clones, with some not included. The sample has about 68,000 clones; about 86% are singletons. Input material: peripheral blood. Receptors were obtained from a man in his fifties with acute or convalescent COVID-19. Each CDR3 is given with its conserved first and last residue. The D gene is left open where the match is weak. A clone size is listed for some rows: how often the clone was seen (once, few, many), or a class if it is expanded.

>15|TRBD1|-|TRBJ1-2|TRBV5-6
CASRIRTGTNYGYTF
TGTGCCAGCAGAATCCGGACAGGAACTAACTATGGCTACACCTTC
>15|-|-|TRBJ2-2|TRBV6-1
CASSEAGAYTGELFF
TGTGCCAGCAGTGAAGCGGGGGCGTACACCGGGGAGCTGTTTTTT
>17|-|-|TRBJ2-1|TRBV27
CASSPGWGETDYNEQFF
TGTGCCAGCAGTCCCGGTTGGGGGGAGACCGACTACAATGAGCAGTTCTTC
>16|TRBD1|-|TRBJ1-1|TRBV2
CARRTGGPQHHTEAFF
TGTGCCAGAAGGACAGGGGGCCCACAACATCACACTGAAGCTTTCTTT
>14|-|-|TRBJ2-3|TRBV18
CASSPPVQTDTQYF
TGTGCCAGCTCACCCCCCGTGCAGACAGATACGCAGTATTTT
>15|-|-|TRBJ1-5|TRBV12-5
CASGLVRTEPEPQHF
TGTGCTAGTGGTTTGGTACGAACCGAGCCGGAGCCCCAGCATTTT
>13|-|-|TRBJ2-7|TRBV20-1
CSASTVLSYEQYF
TGCAGTGCTAGTACAGTTTTATCCTACGAGCAGTACTTC
>16|-|-|TRBJ2-3|TRBV15
CATSRVGDSNTDTQYF
TGTGCCACCAGCAGAGTCGGGGACTCGAACACAGATACGCAGTATTTT
>16|-|-|TRBJ1-5|TRBV4-2
CASSQEGVLSNQPQHF
TGTGCCAGCAGCCAAGAAGGGGTCCTTAGCAATCAGCCCCAGCATTTT
>17|TRBD1|-|TRBJ1-1|TRBV5-1
CASSLARGQGQRTEAFF
TGCGCCAGCAGCTTGGCCCGCGGACAGGGACAAAGGACTGAAGCTTTCTTT
>16|TRBD2|-|TRBJ2-1|TRBV11-2
CASSTDPGGVWGEQFF
TGTGCCAGCAGCACCGACCCGGGGGGAGTTTGGGGTGAGCAGTTCTTC
>14|-|-|TRBJ1-1|TRBV7-9
CASSPSGGAAEAFF
TGTGCCAGCAGCCCGAGTGGGGGGGCCGCTGAAGCTTTCTTT
>15|TRBD1|-|TRBJ2-2|TRBV11-2
CASSSGQINTGELFF
TGTGCCAGCAGCTCGGGACAGATTAACACCGGGGAGCTGTTTTTT
>16|TRBD2|-|TRBJ2-1|TRBV11-2
CASSLDMGGIYNEQFF
TGTGCCAGCAGCTTAGATATGGGGGGGATCTACAATGAGCAGTTCTTC
>12|-|-|TRBJ1-3|TRBV6-1
CASTGSGNTIYF
TGTGCCAGTACAGGGTCTGGAAACACCATATATTTT
>18|-|-|TRBJ2-5|TRBV11-3
CASSHPNRTGDGGETQYF
TGTGCCAGCAGCCATCCGAATCGCACAGGGGATGGGGGGGAGACCCAGTACTTC
>12|-|-|TRBJ1-2|TRBV7-2
CASIQGAGGYTF
TGTGCCAGCATCCAGGGTGCGGGAGGCTACACCTTC
>14|-|-|TRBJ2-7|TRBV10-3
CAISTPQGSFEQYF
TGTGCCATCAGTACCCCCCAGGGTAGTTTCGAGCAGTACTTC
>13|-|-|TRBJ2-5|TRBV12-3/TRBV12-4
CASSAGLQETQYF
TGTGCCAGCAGTGCCGGACTCCAAGAGACCCAGTACTTC
>15|TRBD1|-|TRBJ1-2|TRBV6-4
CASSIGTDPNYGYTF
TGTGCCAGCAGCATTGGGACAGATCCTAACTATGGCTACACCTTC
>18|-|-|TRBJ2-5|TRBV5-1
CASRGPGGLGKNQETQYF
TGCGCCAGCAGGGGTCCTGGGGGCCTGGGGAAGAACCAAGAGACCCAGTACTTC
>17|-|-|TRBJ1-5|TRBV30
CAWTRAGSGTSNQPQHF
TGTGCCTGGACAAGAGCAGGTTCGGGAACGAGCAATCAGCCCCAGCATTTT
>13|-|-|TRBJ1-2|TRBV6-1
CASSEADSYGYTF
TGTGCCAGCAGTGAGGCCGACAGCTATGGCTACACCTTC
>15|-|-|TRBJ2-7|TRBV5-4
CASSRRLENSYEQYF
TGTGCCAGCAGCCGACGACTAGAAAACTCCTACGAGCAGTACTTC
>17|TRBD1|once|TRBJ1-6|TRBV19
CASSTPSKGGANSPLHF
TGTGCCAGTAGTACCCCCTCCAAAGGGGGCGCAAATTCACCCCTCCACTTT
>15|-|-|TRBJ1-1|TRBV30
CAWSVPRGWVPEAFF
TGTGCCTGGAGTGTACCCCGGGGGTGGGTCCCTGAAGCTTTCTTT
>14|-|few|TRBJ2-7|TRBV18
CASSTREDSYEQYF
TGTGCCAGCTCAACCCGTGAGGACTCCTACGAGCAGTACTTC
>16|-|-|TRBJ2-7|TRBV6-5
CASSYSVGVGGYEQYF
TGTGCCAGCAGTTACTCGGTAGGGGTAGGGGGCTACGAGCAGTACTTC
>15|-|few|TRBJ2-7|TRBV4-1
CASSQVFPENYEQYF
TGCGCCAGCAGCCAAGTTTTTCCGGAGAACTACGAGCAGTACTTC
>15|-|-|TRBJ2-1|TRBV5-8
CASSLGTTVYNEQFF
TGTGCCAGCAGCTTGGGTACGACAGTATACAATGAGCAGTTCTTC
>14|-|-|TRBJ2-2|TRBV2
CASRRGGGTGELFF
TGTGCCAGCAGACGAGGGGGGGGCACCGGGGAGCTGTTTTTT
>12|-|-|TRBJ2-7|TRBV30
CAHGREIYEQYF
TGTGCCCATGGGCGGGAAATCTACGAGCAGTACTTC
>16|TRBD2|-|TRBJ2-3|TRBV5-1
CASSLATSGGVDTQYF
TGCGCCAGCAGCTTGGCCACTAGCGGGGGCGTAGATACGCAGTATTTT
>16|TRBD1|-|TRBJ2-3|TRBV28
CASSAAGTGKMDTQYF
TGTGCCAGCAGTGCGGCCGGGACAGGAAAGATGGATACGCAGTATTTT
>14|TRBD2|-|TRBJ2-2|TRBV6-1
CASSEGGKNGELFF
TGTGCCAGCAGTGAGGGGGGGAAGAACGGGGAGCTGTTTTTT
>13|TRBD1|once|TRBJ2-7|TRBV27
CASSPDRGHEQYF
TGTGCCAGCAGCCCCGACAGGGGCCACGAGCAGTACTTC
>16|TRBD1|-|TRBJ2-7|TRBV18
CASSPGPRTGEYEQYF
TGTGCCAGCTCACCAGGTCCGAGGACAGGGGAATACGAGCAGTACTTC
>15|-|-|TRBJ1-5|TRBV7-8
CASSPLRGDNQPQHF
TGTGCCAGCAGCCCGTTGCGGGGGGACAATCAGCCCCAGCATTTT
>16|-|-|TRBJ2-2|TRBV14
CASSQNLIALTGELFF
TGTGCCAGCAGCCAAAATCTTATAGCGCTCACCGGGGAGCTGTTTTTT
>14|-|-|TRBJ1-1|TRBV7-6
CASSSIQGFTEAFF
TGTGCCAGCAGCTCGATTCAGGGATTCACTGAAGCTTTCTTT
>12|-|-|TRBJ2-1|TRBV12-3/TRBV12-4
CASSYEDNEQFF
TGTGCCAGCAGTTACGAGGACAATGAGCAGTTCTTC
>18|TRBD1|-|TRBJ2-7|TRBV10-2
CASRELGQANFGSYEQYF
TGCGCCAGCAGAGAGCTGGGACAGGCGAATTTCGGAAGCTACGAGCAGTACTTC
>17|TRBD1|-|TRBJ2-7|TRBV10-3
CAISELRGRQGLHEQYF
TGTGCCATCAGTGAATTGAGGGGGAGACAGGGTCTCCACGAGCAGTACTTC